The clone carrying this TCR beta chain turned up a few times. This specimen comes from a study of blood T cell repertoires in COVID-19. The assay was immunoSEQ multiplex PCR, and TCRdb's table has in-frame clones only and misses some. The sample contains about 180,000 clones, under 85% of which appear only once. Looked up from germline, CDR1 is SGHRS and CDR2 is YFSETQ. Trimming shortened V by 0 bases and J by 3 bases, and 10 bases separated the two germline ends. This CDR3 has 15 residues. Sequencing was done on a sample of peripheral blood. The clonotype originates from a woman in her 70s with COVID-19, enrolled during active disease. The chain combines TRBV5-1 with TRBJ1-3, with a tentative D call TRBD1 (6 bases). The CDR3 is CASSLAGAHGNTIYF. CDR3 DNA: TGCGCCAGCAGCTTGGCAGGGGCGCATGGAAACACCATATATTTT.